This T cell receptor (beta chain) was profiled in a study of T cell changes during pregnancy in multiple sclerosis. Per germline, CDR1 SEHNR and CDR2 FQNEAQ (reference sequence). CDR3 length: 16 residues. Trimming removed 5 bases from V and 1 base from J; junction bases left unmatched: 8. Profiled with immunoSEQ multiplex PCR; TCRdb holds only in-frame clones, not every one. The sample comprises around 30,000 clones, around nine tenths of which are singletons, and about 4.5% rests with the top ten. The specimen comprised CD8+ T cells from peripheral blood mononuclear cells, sampled in the second trimester of pregnancy. The V gene is TRBV7-9, the J gene TRBJ2-1; 7 positions match TRBD2. The origin of this receptor is a female donor with multiple sclerosis, enrolled in a pregnancy study. CDR3 loop: CASSPRGGRSYNEQFF. The CDR3 coding sequence is TGTGCCAGCAGCCCCCGGGGAGGGAGGTCCTACAATGAGCAGTTCTTC.